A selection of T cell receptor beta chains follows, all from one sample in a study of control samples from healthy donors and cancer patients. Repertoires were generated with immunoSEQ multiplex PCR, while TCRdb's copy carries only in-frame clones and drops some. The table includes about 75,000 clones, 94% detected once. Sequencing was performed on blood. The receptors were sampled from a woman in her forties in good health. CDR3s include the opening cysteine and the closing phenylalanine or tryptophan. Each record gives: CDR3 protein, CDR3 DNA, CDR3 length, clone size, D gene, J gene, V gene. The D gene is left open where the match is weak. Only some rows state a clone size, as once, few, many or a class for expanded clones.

cdr3_aa: CASSFTRENEQFF
cdr3_nt: TGTGCCAGCAGTTTCACCCGGGAGAATGAGCAGTTCTTC
cdr3_length: 13
clone_size: once
d_call: -
j_call: TRBJ2-1
v_call: TRBV28

cdr3_aa: CASSLAGQGARDEKLFF
cdr3_nt: TGTGCCAGCAGCTTAGCGGGACAGGGGGCGCGGGATGAAAAACTGTTTTTT
cdr3_length: 17
clone_size: -
d_call: TRBD1
j_call: TRBJ1-4
v_call: TRBV7-9

cdr3_aa: CASSFKGTDTEAFF
cdr3_nt: TGTGCCAGCAGTTTTAAGGGTACCGACACTGAAGCTTTCTTT
cdr3_length: 14
clone_size: -
d_call: -
j_call: TRBJ1-1
v_call: TRBV6-5

cdr3_aa: CASSPDDRDEKLFF
cdr3_nt: TGCGCCAGCAGCCCGGACGACAGGGATGAAAAACTGTTTTTT
cdr3_length: 14
clone_size: -
d_call: TRBD1
j_call: TRBJ1-4
v_call: TRBV5-1

cdr3_aa: CASSPLEQGTEAFF
cdr3_nt: TGTGCCAGCTCACCCTTGGAACAGGGCACTGAAGCTTTCTTT
cdr3_length: 14
clone_size: once
d_call: -
j_call: TRBJ1-1
v_call: TRBV18

cdr3_aa: CASSYRSYNSPLHF
cdr3_nt: TGTGCCAGCAGTTACCGCTCCTATAATTCACCCCTCCACTTT
cdr3_length: 14
clone_size: few
d_call: -
j_call: TRBJ1-6
v_call: TRBV6-5

cdr3_aa: CASSPGLVEQYF
cdr3_nt: TGTGCCAGCAGCCCCGGTCTAGTCGAGCAGTACTTC
cdr3_length: 12
clone_size: -
d_call: -
j_call: TRBJ2-7
v_call: TRBV9

cdr3_aa: CASTRGPSYGYTF
cdr3_nt: TGTGCCAGCACGAGGGGGCCTTCGTATGGCTACACCTTC
cdr3_length: 13
clone_size: -
d_call: TRBD1
j_call: TRBJ1-2
v_call: TRBV6-5

cdr3_aa: CASSLIDRATEAFF
cdr3_nt: TGTGCCAGCAGCCTCATTGACAGGGCCACTGAAGCTTTCTTT
cdr3_length: 14
clone_size: -
d_call: TRBD1
j_call: TRBJ1-1
v_call: TRBV5-4

cdr3_aa: CASSFFIGRLAGTDTQYF
cdr3_nt: TGTGCCAGCAGCTTCTTTATTGGTCGGCTAGCGGGAACAGATACGCAGTATTTT
cdr3_length: 18
clone_size: -
d_call: TRBD2
j_call: TRBJ2-3
v_call: TRBV5-4

cdr3_aa: CSALEWGTEAFF
cdr3_nt: TGCAGCGCCCTGGAATGGGGGACTGAAGCTTTCTTT
cdr3_length: 12
clone_size: once
d_call: -
j_call: TRBJ1-1
v_call: TRBV29-1

cdr3_aa: CASSQDVRVAGQPQHF
cdr3_nt: TGTGCCAGCAGCCAAGATGTTCGGGTGGCGGGACAGCCCCAGCATTTT
cdr3_length: 16
clone_size: -
d_call: -
j_call: TRBJ1-5
v_call: TRBV3-1/TRBV3-2

cdr3_aa: CASSSGTKNTGELFF
cdr3_nt: TGTGCCAGTTCTTCCGGGACAAAGAACACCGGGGAGCTGTTTTTT
cdr3_length: 15
clone_size: -
d_call: -
j_call: TRBJ2-2
v_call: TRBV18

cdr3_aa: CASTPMTGATYEQYF
cdr3_nt: TGTGCCAGCACTCCCATGACAGGGGCGACCTACGAGCAGTACTTC
cdr3_length: 15
clone_size: -
d_call: TRBD1
j_call: TRBJ2-7
v_call: TRBV27

cdr3_aa: CASSLSSGAYNEQFF
cdr3_nt: TGTGCCAGCAGTTTATCCAGCGGGGCTTACAATGAGCAGTTCTTC
cdr3_length: 15
clone_size: -
d_call: TRBD2
j_call: TRBJ2-1
v_call: TRBV27

cdr3_aa: CASSPGTGGYNNEQFF
cdr3_nt: TGTGCCAGCAGTCCCGGGACGGGGGGGTACAACAATGAGCAGTTCTTC
cdr3_length: 16
clone_size: -
d_call: TRBD2
j_call: TRBJ2-1
v_call: TRBV25-1

cdr3_aa: CASSSKGNSETQYF
cdr3_nt: TGTGCCAGCAGCTCCAAGGGGAATTCGGAGACCCAGTACTTC
cdr3_length: 14
clone_size: -
d_call: -
j_call: TRBJ2-5
v_call: TRBV5-4

cdr3_aa: CASSFYSGGTYEQYF
cdr3_nt: TGTGCCAGCAGCTTTTACAGCGGGGGGACCTACGAGCAGTACTTC
cdr3_length: 15
clone_size: -
d_call: TRBD2
j_call: TRBJ2-7
v_call: TRBV11-2

cdr3_aa: CASSAFSPGHPNTEAFF
cdr3_nt: TGTGCCAGCAGCGCCTTCTCGCCGGGACACCCGAACACTGAAGCTTTCTTT
cdr3_length: 17
clone_size: -
d_call: -
j_call: TRBJ1-1
v_call: TRBV9

cdr3_aa: CASSPGTSGRANEQFF
cdr3_nt: TGCGCCAGCAGTCCCGGGACTAGCGGGAGGGCAAATGAGCAGTTCTTC
cdr3_length: 16
clone_size: -
d_call: TRBD2
j_call: TRBJ2-1
v_call: TRBV10-1

cdr3_aa: CASSQRSGGGPKYNEQFF
cdr3_nt: TGCGCCAGCAGCCAAAGAAGTGGTGGAGGACCAAAGTACAATGAGCAGTTCTTC
cdr3_length: 18
clone_size: -
d_call: -
j_call: TRBJ2-1
v_call: TRBV4-1

cdr3_aa: CASRAPAGHFLSGANVLTF
cdr3_nt: TGTGCCAGTAGGGCACCTGCGGGACACTTCCTCTCGGGGGCCAACGTCCTGACTTTC
cdr3_length: 19
clone_size: -
d_call: -
j_call: TRBJ2-6
v_call: TRBV19

cdr3_aa: CASSYSRVKGNTEAFF
cdr3_nt: TGTGCCAGCAGTTACTCACGGGTCAAAGGGAACACTGAAGCTTTCTTT
cdr3_length: 16
clone_size: -
d_call: -
j_call: TRBJ1-1
v_call: TRBV6-2/TRBV6-3

cdr3_aa: CASSESTGEAFF
cdr3_nt: TGCGCCAGCAGTGAGTCGACAGGAGAAGCTTTCTTT
cdr3_length: 12
clone_size: -
d_call: -
j_call: TRBJ1-1
v_call: TRBV10-2

cdr3_aa: CASSLWGAAEQYF
cdr3_nt: TGTGCCAGCAGCTTATGGGGGGCGGCCGAGCAGTACTTC
cdr3_length: 13
clone_size: -
d_call: -
j_call: TRBJ2-7
v_call: TRBV7-8

cdr3_aa: CASSWGSGDEQYF
cdr3_nt: TGTGCCAGCAGTTGGGGGAGTGGGGACGAGCAGTACTTC
cdr3_length: 13
clone_size: -
d_call: -
j_call: TRBJ2-7
v_call: TRBV12-3/TRBV12-4

cdr3_aa: CSASGQTTTYEQYF
cdr3_nt: TGCAGTGCTAGTGGACAGACAACCACCTACGAGCAGTACTTC
cdr3_length: 14
clone_size: -
d_call: -
j_call: TRBJ2-7
v_call: TRBV20-1

cdr3_aa: CASRPLGAGLADSYEQYF
cdr3_nt: TGTGCCAGCAGGCCCTTGGGGGCCGGACTAGCGGACTCCTACGAGCAGTACTTC
cdr3_length: 18
clone_size: -
d_call: TRBD2
j_call: TRBJ2-7
v_call: TRBV5-6

cdr3_aa: CASSPTENTEAFF
cdr3_nt: TGTGCCAGCAGTCCTACAGAGAACACTGAAGCTTTCTTT
cdr3_length: 13
clone_size: -
d_call: -
j_call: TRBJ1-1
v_call: TRBV6-4

cdr3_aa: CASSGYEQYF
cdr3_nt: TGTGCCAGCAGCGGCTACGAGCAGTACTTC
cdr3_length: 10
clone_size: once
d_call: -
j_call: TRBJ2-7
v_call: TRBV7-2

cdr3_aa: CASSSLRTSGPNEQFF
cdr3_nt: TGTGCCAGCAGCTCTTTACGGACTAGCGGACCGAATGAGCAGTTCTTC
cdr3_length: 16
clone_size: -
d_call: TRBD2
j_call: TRBJ2-1
v_call: TRBV5-4

cdr3_aa: CASSFRDTEAFF
cdr3_nt: TGTGCCAGCAGCTTTCGGGACACTGAAGCTTTCTTT
cdr3_length: 12
clone_size: -
d_call: -
j_call: TRBJ1-1
v_call: TRBV11-1

cdr3_aa: CASSPTSLPPYEQYF
cdr3_nt: TGTGCCAGCAGCCCGACGTCCCTACCCCCTTACGAGCAGTACTTC
cdr3_length: 15
clone_size: -
d_call: -
j_call: TRBJ2-7
v_call: TRBV6-2/TRBV6-3

cdr3_aa: CASTTSAGQALRNTIYF
cdr3_nt: TGTGCCAGTACCACGTCAGCGGGACAGGCGCTAAGAAACACCATATATTTT
cdr3_length: 17
clone_size: -
d_call: TRBD1
j_call: TRBJ1-3
v_call: TRBV19

cdr3_aa: CASSFQTLNQPQHF
cdr3_nt: TGTGCCAGCAGTTTTCAGACCCTCAATCAGCCCCAGCATTTT
cdr3_length: 14
clone_size: -
d_call: -
j_call: TRBJ1-5
v_call: TRBV28

cdr3_aa: CSVFTDTQYF
cdr3_nt: TGCAGCGTCTTTACAGATACGCAGTATTTT
cdr3_length: 10
clone_size: -
d_call: -
j_call: TRBJ2-3
v_call: TRBV29-1

cdr3_aa: CASGNRVDYTF
cdr3_nt: TGTGCTAGTGGTAACAGGGTAGACTACACCTTC
cdr3_length: 11
clone_size: -
d_call: -
j_call: TRBJ1-2
v_call: TRBV12-5